This TCR beta chain was profiled in a study of blood T cell repertoires in COVID-19. The wider study: T cells, B-cell-depleted T cells, or PBMCs supplied cDNA or gDNA.

Germline-derived CDR1 and CDR2 are GTSNPN and SVGIG (reference sequence). The CDR3 length is 8 residues. V was cut by 8 bases and J by 10 bases, with 8 bases left in between. The assay was immunoSEQ multiplex PCR, and TCRdb's table has in-frame clones only and misses some. This sample has roughly 180,000 clones, with 86% found just once. The chain carries TRBV30 and TRBJ2-5, with D hard to call. This sequence was found in a young woman who had recovered from COVID-19. Sequencing was performed on PBMCs or T cells enriched from blood (not recorded which). The CDR3 sequence: CALGDQYF. In DNA form, the CDR3 reads TGTGCCCTCGGTGACCAGTACTTC.